These 16 T cell receptor beta chains were all obtained from the same sample, sequenced in a study of T cells in lung cancer brain metastases. Sequenced by immunoSEQ multiplex PCR; TCRdb stores in-frame clones only, minus some. The table lists more than 4,000 clones, roughly 84% of them singletons, with roughly 3% in the top ten. Input material: tumor tissue from the primary lung tumor. The receptors stem from a woman aged 45-59 years with non-small cell lung cancer.

This clone has a handful of counts. V and J are TRBV18 and TRBJ1-5, with 10 bases matching TRBD1. Germline CDR1 KGHSH, CDR2 LQKENI. The junction had 4 bases not matched to a gene; V was cut back by 4 bases and J by 7 bases. CDR3 size: 14 residues. CDR3 residues: CASSLTGGGQPQHF. The CDR3 DNA follows: TGTGCCAGCTCACTGACAGGGGGCGGGCAGCCCCAGCATTTT. Together with reference TRBV18 and TRBJ1-5, the CDR3 gives the full variable domain: NAGVMQNPRHLVRRRGQEARLRCSPMKGHSHVYWYRQLPEEGLKFMVYLQKENIIDESGMPKERFSAEFPKEGPSILRIQQVVRGDSAAYFCASSLTGGGQPQHFGDGTRLSIL.

V gene TRBV18 combines with J gene TRBJ2-5; 10 bases line up with TRBD1. The CDR3 totals 18 residues. CDR1 and CDR2 from the germline V gene are KGHSH and LQKENI. The trim removed 1 base at V and 5 bases at J, leaving 13 bases unmatched. In DNA, the CDR3 is TGTGCCAGCTCACCACGGTATGCAGCGACAGGGGGCTCCGAGACCCAGTACTTC. Its protein product is CASSPRYAATGGSETQYF. Full variable domain (remainder filled in from reference TRBV18 and TRBJ2-5): NAGVMQNPRHLVRRRGQEARLRCSPMKGHSHVYWYRQLPEEGLKFMVYLQKENIIDESGMPKERFSAEFPKEGPSILRIQQVVRGDSAAYFCASSPRYAATGGSETQYFGPGTRLLVL.

Comment on this clone: Other DNA sequences in the sample encode the same CDR3. V is TRBV18 and J is TRBJ2-7, with D perhaps TRBD1 or TRBD2 (5 bases each). The CDR3 length is 14 residues. Trimming pared 3 bases from V and 1 base from J, leaving 10 bases between. Looked up from germline, CDR1 is KGHSH and CDR2 is LQKENI. The CDR3 spells CASSPGTASYEQYF. In nucleotides, the CDR3 is TGTGCCAGCTCACCGGGGACGGCTTCCTACGAGCAGTACTTC.

The chain couples TRBV5-1 to TRBJ2-2; 13 nucleotides match TRBD2. Germline V gives CDR1 SGHRS, CDR2 YFSETQ. The CDR3 runs 16 residues. The ends lost 4 bases at V and 6 bases at J; junction bases unmatched: 6. The CDR3 DNA is TGCGCCAGCAGCCCACTAGCGGGAGGGCCCCCCGGGGAGCTGTTTTTT. This codes for CASSPLAGGPPGELFF. The entire variable domain, with the rest obtained from reference TRBV5-1 and TRBJ2-2, is as follows: KAGVTQTPRYLIKTRGQQVTLSCSPISGHRSVSWYQQTPGQGLQFLFEYFSETQRNKGNFPGRFSGRQFSNSRSEMNVSTLELGDSALYLCASSPLAGGPPGELFFGEGSRLTVL.

CDR3 in amino acids: CASSEAVGEGSGGYTF. CDR3 DNA sequence: TGTGCCAGCAGTGAAGCTGTCGGGGAAGGGAGCGGAGGCTACACCTTC. This rearrangement joins TRBV6-1 to TRBJ1-2; D is unresolved. The length of the CDR3 is 16 residues. The germline CDR1 and CDR2 sequences are MNHNS and SASEGT. With 0 bases removed from V and 8 bases from J, the gap between germline ends came to 19 bases.

V gene TRBV10-3 combines with J gene TRBJ2-2, with D possibly being TRBD2 (6 bases). Germline V gene lookup returns CDR1 ENHRY and CDR2 SYGVKD. The CDR3 contains 12 residues. The V end lost 7 bases, the J end lost 5 bases, and 8 bases lay between the germline ends. The CDR3 region has the DNA TGTGCCATCATGGAGGGTACCGGGGAGCTGTTTTTT. It specifies CAIMEGTGELFF.

The sample holds one count of this clone. The chain links TRBV4-1 to TRBJ2-1, with D perhaps assigned TRBD1 or TRBD2 (5 bases each). V lost 4 bases, J lost 7 bases, and 14 bases lay in between. This CDR3 is 14 amino acids long. Germline loops: CDR1 MGHRA, CDR2 YSYEKL. The CDR3, as DNA: TGCGCCAGCAGCCGAATCCGGGGCTTAAATGAGCAGTTCTTC. Encoded protein: CASSRIRGLNEQFF.

A few counts support this clone. V gene TRBV6-5 combines with J gene TRBJ1-2; D possibly corresponds to TRBD1 (6 bases). Germline V CDR1 and CDR2: MNHEY, SVGAGI. Deletions cut 5 bases from V and 2 bases from J, with 15 bases between. This CDR3 spans 15 amino acids. The CDR3 DNA reads TGTGCCAGCAGTAAGAACAGGGCCGGGAACTATGGCTACACCTTC. Translated: CASSKNRAGNYGYTF.

In this sample, this clone turned up a few times. Other DNA sequences from this sample encode an identical CDR3 as well. This chain connects TRBV5-1 to TRBJ1-1; D is unclear. The CDR3 spans 13 residues. V dropped 2 bases and J dropped 1 base, with 6 bases sitting between them. Germline V CDR1 and CDR2: SGHRS, YFSETQ. The CDR3 loop reads CASSFDRNTEAFF. The DNA for the CDR3 is TGCGCCAGCAGCTTCGACCGGAACACTGAAGCTTTCTTT.

V gene TRBV19 combines with J gene TRBJ2-7; 8 bases line up with TRBD2. In germline, CDR1 is LNHDA, CDR2 SQIVND (reference sequence). The V segment lost 5 bases and the J segment 2 bases; nucleotides outside the gene matches: 5. The CDR3 is made up of 14 amino acids. The CDR3 DNA follows: TGTGCCAGTAGTGCTGCGGGAGGCACCTACGAGCAGTACTTC. Protein sequence: CASSAAGGTYEQYF.

V usage is TRBV25-1 and J usage is TRBJ2-6, with a tentative D call TRBD1 (5 bases). V lost 4 bases and J 5 bases, leaving 21 bases between the germline ends. The CDR3 sequence is 18 residues long. Germline CDR1 and CDR2: MGHDK and SYGVNS. For the CDR3, the DNA is TGTGCCAGCAGTGGACATTTAACTGGACAAAGTCGGGCCAACGTCCTGACTTTC. Its protein is CASSGHLTGQSRANVLTF.

CDR3 in DNA: TGCAGCGTTGTAGCAGCAGGGGACAGTTTATATGGCTACACCTTC. The encoded protein is CSVVAAGDSLYGYTF. J is TRBJ1-2 and V is TRBV29-1; 7 positions agree with TRBD1. This CDR3 comprises 15 residues. V gave up 4 bases and J gave up 5 bases; unmatched junction bases: 13. Germline values: CDR1 SQVTM, CDR2 ANQGSEA.

V is TRBV5-6 and J is TRBJ2-7, with 7 bases lining up with TRBD2. The junction had 1 base not matched to a gene; V was cut back by 4 bases and J by 3 bases. Germline values: CDR1 SGHDT, CDR2 YYEEEE. There are 12 residues in the CDR3. Here the CDR3 reads CASSGGGYEQYF. The CDR3 region has the DNA TGTGCCAGCAGCGGGGGGGGCTACGAGCAGTACTTC.

The J gene is TRBJ2-5, the V gene TRBV7-2, with 8 bases lining up with TRBD1. CDR1 is SGHTA, CDR2 FQGNSA, per germline. CDR3 length: 15 residues. Trimming removed 5 bases from V and 2 bases from J; junction bases left unmatched: 7. The CDR3 loop is CASSPRTGYQETQYF. Here the CDR3 DNA reads TGTGCCAGCAGCCCCAGGACAGGGTATCAAGAGACCCAGTACTTC.

This chain joins TRBV19 and TRBJ2-7; a weak D match, TRBD2 (5 bases). The CDR3 runs 15 residues. Germline V gene sequence: CDR1 LNHDA, CDR2 SQIVND (reference sequence). The V end was cut by 3 bases, the J end by 0 bases, with 12 bases between. The CDR3 is CASSMSGGSSYEQYF. CDR3 nucleotides: TGTGCCAGTAGTATGAGCGGAGGAAGCTCCTACGAGCAGTACTTC.

This chain uses TRBV7-9 with TRBJ2-2; D is uncertain. CDR1 and CDR2 from the germline V gene are SEHNR and FQNEAQ (reference sequence). V lost 3 bases, J lost 3 bases, and 11 bases lay in between. There are 15 residues in the CDR3. As DNA, the CDR3 is TGTGCCAGCAGCTTCGATAGGGTAGACACCGGGGAGCTGTTTTTT. Protein product: CASSFDRVDTGELFF.